The 23 T cell receptor beta chains given below trace back to one sample, sequenced in a study of blood T cell repertoires in COVID-19. Only in-frame clones appear in the TCRdb table, and some are missing; sequencing was by immunoSEQ multiplex PCR. The repertoire consists of approximately 220,000 clones, with around 91% occurring once and the leading ten covering roughly 15%. The sample comprised PBMCs or T cells enriched from blood (not recorded which). The receptors stem from a man aged 25-45 years who had been exposed to COVID-19.

Only one count was recorded for this clone. This sequence joins TRBV19 and TRBJ2-1; 9 nucleotides match TRBD2. The CDR3 extends over 15 amino acids. The trim removed 10 bases at V and 7 bases at J, leaving 14 bases unmatched. Germline-derived CDR1 and CDR2 are LNHDA and SQIVND (reference sequence). CDR3 sequence reads: CAINLAGLGWNEQFF. Written as DNA, the CDR3 is TGTGCCATTAACCTAGCGGGACTCGGTTGGAATGAGCAGTTCTTC.

This chain links TRBV15 with TRBJ1-1; D is perhaps TRBD1 (5 bases). V lost 5 bases, J lost 6 bases, and 13 bases lay in between. The germline CDR1 and CDR2 sequences are LNHNV and YYDKDF (reference sequence). There are 13 residues in the CDR3. This CDR3 is CATSRTQRAEAFF. The CDR3 DNA reads as TGTGCCACCAGCCGGACACAACGGGCTGAAGCTTTCTTT.

The rearrangement joins TRBV13 to TRBJ1-2; 9 bases match TRBD1. CDR3 length equals 15 residues. Looked up from germline, CDR1 is PRHDT and CDR2 is FYEKMQ (reference sequence). Trimming at V came to 0 bases and at J to 4 bases, leaving 3 bases not matched to a gene. The DNA of the CDR3 is TGTGCCAGCAGCTTAGGGACAGGGGGGTCCTATGGCTACACCTTC. It encodes CASSLGTGGSYGYTF.

This sequence joins TRBV13 and TRBJ2-3; 7 bases map to TRBD2. The CDR3 sequence is 13 residues long. Trimming at V came to 1 base and at J to 8 bases, leaving 3 bases not matched to a gene. Germline lookup yields CDR1 PRHDT and CDR2 FYEKMQ (reference sequence). The CDR3 sequence: CASSLAGRGTQYF. CDR3 nucleotides: TGTGCCAGCAGCTTAGCGGGGAGGGGTACGCAGTATTTT.

This clone came up a few times. The rearrangement uses TRBV5-6 and TRBJ2-5; 7 nucleotides align to TRBD1. The CDR3 consists of 15 residues. Trimming removed 0 bases from V and 2 bases from J; junction bases left unmatched: 4. Germline CDR1 is SGHDT and CDR2 is YYEEEE. The CDR3 sequence: CASSLGGTAQETQYF. In DNA form, the CDR3 reads TGTGCCAGCAGCTTGGGTGGGACAGCTCAAGAGACCCAGTACTTC.

The chain is built from TRBV12-3 or TRBV12-4 and TRBJ1-4; tentative D call: TRBD1 (5 bases). Trimming took 3 bases from V and 7 from J, leaving 9 bases between them. The CDR3 consists of 13 residues. The CDR3 loop is CASSFDSGEKLFF. CDR3 in DNA: TGTGCCAGCAGTTTCGACAGTGGTGAAAAACTGTTTTTT.

With respect to this clone: At one end, the junction sequence differs from germline, possibly due to a read error. The V and J genes are TRBV4-1 and TRBJ2-3, with TRBD2 matching 7 bases. This CDR3 has 18 residues. CDR1 is MGHRA, CDR2 YSYEKL, per germline. Here the CDR3 DNA reads TGCGCCAGCACCCAAAGCTCCCTGACTAGCTCTTCCACAGATACGCAGTATTTT. This gives the protein CASTQSSLTSSSTDTQYF.

This chain uses TRBV6-5 with TRBJ1-4; the D gene is possibly TRBD1 (6 bases). V shed 6 bases and J shed 8 bases, with 16 bases lying between them. Germline V lookup: CDR1 MNHEY, CDR2 SVGAGI. The CDR3 covers 14 residues. The DNA of the CDR3 is TGTGCCAGCAGCCTACAGGGTCTTAAGGAAAAACTGTTTTTT. Encoded protein: CASSLQGLKEKLFF.

Concerning this clone itself: Within the sample, other DNA sequences also encode this same CDR3. The genes are TRBV20-1 and TRBJ1-6, with D unresolved. From germline, CDR1 is DFQATT and CDR2 SNEGSKA (reference sequence). V was clipped by 6 bases and J by 4 bases, with 4 bases between them. The CDR3 extends over 11 amino acids. CDR3 DNA: TGCAGTGCCCAGTATAATTCACCCCTCCACTTT. It is translated as CSAQYNSPLHF.

CDR3 in DNA: TGTGCCAGCAGTCAGACGAGGTCGGTCCTATACGAGCAGTACTTC. Its protein product is CASSQTRSVLYEQYF. The rearrangement joins TRBV6-2 or TRBV6-3 to TRBJ2-7; D is undetermined. CDR1 is MNHEY and CDR2 is SVGEGT in the germline V gene. V lost 5 bases, J lost 4 bases, and 18 bases lay in between. This CDR3 contains 15 residues.

This clone was picked up one time. This chain uses TRBV4-1 with TRBJ1-1; D gene uncertain. The CDR3 has 13 residues. Germline-derived CDR1 and CDR2 are MGHRA and YSYEKL. Between the trimmed V and J ends, which lost 1 base and 2 bases, there was a span of 5 bases. This chain's CDR3 is CASSQGRNTEAFF. CDR3 sequence (DNA): TGCGCCAGCAGCCAAGGCAGAAACACTGAAGCTTTCTTT.

The V and J genes are TRBV6-5 and TRBJ2-5, with 7 positions matching TRBD1. V shed 7 bases, J shed 5 bases, and the junction held 13 bases outside the gene matches. The germline gives CDR1 MNHEY, CDR2 SVGAGI. The length of the CDR3 is 15 residues. CDR3 bases: TGTGCCAGCACCTTGTCGACAGGGACCGGGGAGACCCAGTACTTC. Its protein is CASTLSTGTGETQYF.

The chain links TRBV2 to TRBJ2-3; D ambiguous. CDR3 size: 12 residues. CDR1 and CDR2 from the germline V gene are SNHLY and FYNNEI. Trimming took 6 bases from V and 3 from J, leaving 7 bases between them. Here the CDR3 DNA reads TGTGCCAGCAGCTACGGGACAGATACGCAGTATTTT. Its protein product is CASSYGTDTQYF.

The chain links TRBV5-1 to TRBJ1-1; D possibly corresponds to TRBD1 (5 bases). The CDR3 runs 14 residues. Trimming removed 4 bases at V and 0 bases at J, with 10 bases between. In germline, CDR1 is SGHRS, CDR2 YFSETQ. The CDR3 protein is CASSPTDMNTEAFF. In DNA form, the CDR3 reads TGCGCCAGCAGCCCGACAGACATGAACACTGAAGCTTTCTTT.

This clone was seen once. The chain joins TRBV19 to TRBJ1-2; 7 nucleotides agree with TRBD1. J lost 4 bases, V lost 2 bases, and 7 bases had no gene match. In germline, CDR1 is LNHDA, CDR2 SQIVND (reference sequence). The CDR3 is 15 residues long. CDR3 nucleotide sequence: TGTGCCAGTAGTATAACGACAGGGCGGGCCTATGGCTACACCTTC. It specifies CASSITTGRAYGYTF. Supplemented by reference TRBV19 and TRBJ1-2, the full variable domain reads DGGITQSPKYLFRKEGQNVTLSCEQNLNHDAMYWYRQDPGQGLRLIYYSQIVNDFQKGDIAEGYSVSREKKESFPLTVTSAQKNPTAFYLCASSITTGRAYGYTFGSGTRLTVV.

The rearrangement uses TRBV20-1 and TRBJ1-2; weak D call: TRBD1 (5 bases). V lost 3 bases to trimming and J lost 3 bases, with 11 bases between them. Per the germline V gene, CDR1 is DFQATT and CDR2 is SNEGSKA (reference sequence). The CDR3 contains 13 residues. Written as DNA, the CDR3 is TGCAGTGCTAGTCAGGGCAGGTACTATGGCTACACCTTC. Translated, it gives CSASQGRYYGYTF.

This chain connects TRBV19 to TRBJ2-7, with 10 bases matching TRBD1. V was pared by 6 bases and J by 7 bases, with 9 bases of the junction left unmatched. Germline V gives CDR1 LNHDA, CDR2 SQIVND (reference sequence). This CDR3 has 14 residues. The CDR3 DNA is TGTGCCAGTAGGGCGACAGGGGGCCAGCGTGAGCAGTACTTC. Amino acid sequence: CASRATGGQREQYF. Complete variable domain (other parts from reference TRBV19 and TRBJ2-7): DGGITQSPKYLFRKEGQNVTLSCEQNLNHDAMYWYRQDPGQGLRLIYYSQIVNDFQKGDIAEGYSVSREKKESFPLTVTSAQKNPTAFYLCASRATGGQREQYFGPGTRLTVT.

This clone was detected a few times. This chain uses TRBV5-5 with TRBJ1-6, with D hard to call. The length of the CDR3 is 17 residues. Trimming left V 0 bases short and J 7 bases short, with 17 bases between. Germline CDR1 reads SGHKS; CDR2 reads YYEKEE (reference sequence). The CDR3 loop reads CASSLDITPQPNSPLHF. The CDR3, as DNA: TGTGCCAGCAGCTTGGATATCACACCTCAACCGAATTCACCCCTCCACTTT.

V gene TRBV27 combines with J gene TRBJ2-2, with a possible D match to TRBD2 (7 bases). The CDR3 extends over 14 amino acids. In germline, CDR1 is MNHEY, CDR2 SMNVEV (reference sequence). The germline V and J ends were trimmed by 10 bases and 1 base, with 13 bases remaining between them. The CDR3 bases are TGTGCCACGAGGGGGGGGCGGAACACCGGGGAGCTGTTTTTT. As protein: CATRGGRNTGELFF.

The chain uses TRBV7-2 and TRBJ2-3, with 8 bases fitting TRBD2. J was trimmed by 1 base and V by 5 bases; bases with no gene match: 8. The CDR3 extends over 16 amino acids. Germline V lookup: CDR1 SGHTA, CDR2 FQGNSA. This chain's CDR3 is CASSRVGGLGTDTQYF. The DNA of the CDR3 is TGTGCCAGCAGCCGCGTCGGGGGACTAGGCACAGATACGCAGTATTTT. The variable domain in full, with the rest retrieved from reference TRBV7-2 and TRBJ2-3, is GAGVSQSPSNKVTEKGKDVELRCDPISGHTALYWYRQSLGQGLEFLIYFQGNSAPDKSGLPSDRFSAERTGGSVSTLTIQRTQQEDSAVYLCASSRVGGLGTDTQYFGPGTRLTVL.

About this clone itself: Other nucleotide sequences in the sample specify the same CDR3. V usage is TRBV5-1 and J usage is TRBJ1-5; 7 bases are a match to TRBD1. This CDR3 is built from 14 residues. Losses at the gene ends were 3 bases for V and 3 bases for J; bases not matched to a gene: 3. In germline, CDR1 is SGHRS, CDR2 YFSETQ. For the CDR3, the DNA is TGCGCCAGCAGCTCGGGACAGAACAATCAGCCCCAGCATTTT. It is translated as CASSSGQNNQPQHF.

This clone is a singleton in its sample. The J gene is TRBJ2-1, the V gene TRBV7-8; D might be TRBD2 (5 bases). The CDR3 is 13 residues long. Germline V CDR1 and CDR2: SGHVS, FQNEAQ. V dropped 10 bases and J dropped 7 bases, with 17 bases sitting between them. CDR3 coding DNA: TGTGCCACCGGGGTTAGGGTTGGAAATGAGCAGTTCTTC. Encoded protein: CATGVRVGNEQFF.

This chain joins TRBV5-1 and TRBJ1-4; TRBD1 is a possible D gene (6 bases). The CDR3 loop spans 15 amino acids. Trimming took 6 bases from V and 3 from J, leaving 15 bases between them. CDR1 and CDR2 (germline): SGHRS, YFSETQ. The CDR3 region has the DNA TGCGCCAGCACCCCTGGACAGCTACCTAATGAAAAACTGTTTTTT. Translation gives CASTPGQLPNEKLFF.